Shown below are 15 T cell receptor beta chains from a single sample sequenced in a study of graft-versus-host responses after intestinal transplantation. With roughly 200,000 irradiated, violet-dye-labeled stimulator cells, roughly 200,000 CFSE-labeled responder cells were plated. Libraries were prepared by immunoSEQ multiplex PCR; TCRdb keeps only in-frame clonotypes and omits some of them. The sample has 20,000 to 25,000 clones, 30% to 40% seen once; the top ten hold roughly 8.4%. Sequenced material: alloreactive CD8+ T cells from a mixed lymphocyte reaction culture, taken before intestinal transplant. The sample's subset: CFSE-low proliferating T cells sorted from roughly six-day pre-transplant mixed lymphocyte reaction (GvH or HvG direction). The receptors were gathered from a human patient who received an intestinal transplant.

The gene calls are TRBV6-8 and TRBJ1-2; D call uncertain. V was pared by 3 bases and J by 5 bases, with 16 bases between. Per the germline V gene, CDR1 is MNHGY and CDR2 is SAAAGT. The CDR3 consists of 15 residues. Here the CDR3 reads CASSYSPQTGYGYTF. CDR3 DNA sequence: TGTGCCAGCAGTTATTCCCCTCAAACCGGGTATGGCTACACCTTC.

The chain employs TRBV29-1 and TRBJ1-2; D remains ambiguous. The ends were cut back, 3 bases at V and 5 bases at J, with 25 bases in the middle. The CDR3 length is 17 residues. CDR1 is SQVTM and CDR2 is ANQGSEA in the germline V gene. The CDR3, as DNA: TGCAGCGTTGATCTGGATGGGGATCTAATCAGAGGGTATGGCTACACCTTC. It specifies CSVDLDGDLIRGYGYTF.

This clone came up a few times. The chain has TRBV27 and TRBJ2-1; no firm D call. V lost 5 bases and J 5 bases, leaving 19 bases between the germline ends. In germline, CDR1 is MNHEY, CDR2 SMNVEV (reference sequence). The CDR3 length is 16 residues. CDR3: CASSPSSTLLDNEQFF. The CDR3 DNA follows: TGTGCCAGCAGTCCCTCCTCGACCCTTTTAGACAATGAGCAGTTCTTC.

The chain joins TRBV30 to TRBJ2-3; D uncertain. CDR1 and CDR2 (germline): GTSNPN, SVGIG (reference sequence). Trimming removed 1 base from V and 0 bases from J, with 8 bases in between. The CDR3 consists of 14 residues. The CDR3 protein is CAWSAIPSTDTQYF. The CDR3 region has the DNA TGTGCCTGGAGTGCCATTCCTAGCACAGATACGCAGTATTTT.

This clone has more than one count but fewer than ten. The CDR3 loop is CASSYAGGEETQYF. The CDR3 region has the DNA TGTGCCAGCAGTTATGCGGGAGGGGAAGAGACCCAGTACTTC. The chain uses TRBV6-6 and TRBJ2-5; 9 nucleotides line up with TRBD2. CDR1 and CDR2 from the germline V gene are MNHNY and SVGAGI (reference sequence). This CDR3 has 14 residues. V lost 3 bases to trimming and J lost 3 bases; unmatched junction nucleotides: 2.

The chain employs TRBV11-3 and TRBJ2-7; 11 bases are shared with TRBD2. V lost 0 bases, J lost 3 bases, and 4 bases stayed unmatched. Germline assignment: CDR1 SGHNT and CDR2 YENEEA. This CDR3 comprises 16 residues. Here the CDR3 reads CASSLDTSGSDYEQYF. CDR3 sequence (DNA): TGTGCCAGCAGCTTAGATACTAGCGGGAGTGACTACGAGCAGTACTTC.

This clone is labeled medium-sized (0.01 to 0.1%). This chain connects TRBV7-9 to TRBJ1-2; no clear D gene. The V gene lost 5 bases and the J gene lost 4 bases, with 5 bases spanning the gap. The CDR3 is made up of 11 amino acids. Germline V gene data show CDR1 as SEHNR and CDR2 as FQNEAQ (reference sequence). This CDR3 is CASSRAYGYTF. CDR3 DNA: TGTGCCAGCAGCCGAGCCTATGGCTACACCTTC. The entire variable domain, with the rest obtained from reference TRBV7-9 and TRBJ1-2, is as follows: DTGVSQNPRHKITKRGQNVTFRCDPISEHNRLYWYRQTLGQGPEFLTYFQNEAQLEKSRLLSDRFSAERPKGSFSTLEIQRTEQGDSAMYLCASSRAYGYTFGSGTRLTVV.

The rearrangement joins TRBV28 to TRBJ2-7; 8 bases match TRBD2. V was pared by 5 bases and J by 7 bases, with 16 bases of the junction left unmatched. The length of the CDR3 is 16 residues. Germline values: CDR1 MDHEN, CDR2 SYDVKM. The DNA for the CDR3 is TGTGCCAGCAGTCTTGAACCGAGGAGGGGCGGGAGGGAGCAGTACTTC. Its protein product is CASSLEPRRGGREQYF.

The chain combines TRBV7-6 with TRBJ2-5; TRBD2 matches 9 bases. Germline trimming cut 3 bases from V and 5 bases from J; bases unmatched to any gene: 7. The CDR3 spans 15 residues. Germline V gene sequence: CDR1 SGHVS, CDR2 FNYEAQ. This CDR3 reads CASSFAGGPVETQYF. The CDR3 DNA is TGTGCCAGCAGCTTCGCGGGAGGGCCTGTGGAGACCCAGTACTTC.

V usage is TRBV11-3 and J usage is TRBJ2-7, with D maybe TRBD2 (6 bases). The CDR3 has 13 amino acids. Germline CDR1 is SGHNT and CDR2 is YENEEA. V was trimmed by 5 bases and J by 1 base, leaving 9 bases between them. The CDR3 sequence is CASSLAQSYEQYF. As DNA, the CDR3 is TGTGCCAGCAGCCTAGCGCAGTCCTACGAGCAGTACTTC.

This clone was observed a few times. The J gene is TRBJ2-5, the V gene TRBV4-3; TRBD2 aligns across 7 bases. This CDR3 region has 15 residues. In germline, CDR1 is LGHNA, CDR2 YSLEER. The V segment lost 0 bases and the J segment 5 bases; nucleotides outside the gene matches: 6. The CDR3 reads CASSQDLGLGETQYF. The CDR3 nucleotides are TGCGCCAGCAGCCAAGATCTAGGACTAGGGGAGACCCAGTACTTC.

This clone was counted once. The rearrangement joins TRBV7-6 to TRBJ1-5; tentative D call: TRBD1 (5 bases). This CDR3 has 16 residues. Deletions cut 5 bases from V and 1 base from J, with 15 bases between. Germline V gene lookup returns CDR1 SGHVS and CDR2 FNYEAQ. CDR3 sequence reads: CASSQFPGPSNQPQHF. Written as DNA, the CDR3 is TGTGCCAGCAGCCAGTTTCCGGGACCGAGCAATCAGCCCCAGCATTTT. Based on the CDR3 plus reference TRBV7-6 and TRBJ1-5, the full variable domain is GAGVSQSPRYKVTKRGQDVALRCDPISGHVSLYWYRQALGQGPEFLTYFNYEAQQDKSGLPNDRFSAERPEGSISTLTIQRTEQRDSAMYRCASSQFPGPSNQPQHFGDGTRLSIL.

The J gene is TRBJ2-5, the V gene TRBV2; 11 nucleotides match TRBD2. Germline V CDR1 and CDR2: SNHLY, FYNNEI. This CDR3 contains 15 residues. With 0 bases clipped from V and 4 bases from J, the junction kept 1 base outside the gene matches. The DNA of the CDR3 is TGTGCCAGCAGTGAAGCTCTAGCGGGAGGAGAGACCCAGTACTTC. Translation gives CASSEALAGGETQYF. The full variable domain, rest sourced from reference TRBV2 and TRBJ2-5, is EPEVTQTPSHQVTQMGQEVILRCVPISNHLYFYWYRQILGQKVEFLVSFYNNEISEKSEIFDDQFSVERPDGSNFTLKIRSTKLEDSAMYFCASSEALAGGETQYFGPGTRLLVL.

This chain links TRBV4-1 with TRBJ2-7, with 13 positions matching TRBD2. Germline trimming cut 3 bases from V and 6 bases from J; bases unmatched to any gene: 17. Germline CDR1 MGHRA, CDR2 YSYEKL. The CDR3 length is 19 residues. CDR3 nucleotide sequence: TGCGCCAGCAGCCAGAGCGGACTAGCGGGAGAGGATTGGTTCACCGAGCAGTACTTC. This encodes CASSQSGLAGEDWFTEQYF.

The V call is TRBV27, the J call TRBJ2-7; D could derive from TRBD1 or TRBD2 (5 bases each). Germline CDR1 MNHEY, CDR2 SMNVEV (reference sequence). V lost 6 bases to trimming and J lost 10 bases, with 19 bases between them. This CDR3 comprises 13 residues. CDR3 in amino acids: CASSPGRGSGQYF. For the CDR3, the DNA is TGTGCCAGCAGCCCGGGTCGGGGCTCGGGTCAGTACTTC.